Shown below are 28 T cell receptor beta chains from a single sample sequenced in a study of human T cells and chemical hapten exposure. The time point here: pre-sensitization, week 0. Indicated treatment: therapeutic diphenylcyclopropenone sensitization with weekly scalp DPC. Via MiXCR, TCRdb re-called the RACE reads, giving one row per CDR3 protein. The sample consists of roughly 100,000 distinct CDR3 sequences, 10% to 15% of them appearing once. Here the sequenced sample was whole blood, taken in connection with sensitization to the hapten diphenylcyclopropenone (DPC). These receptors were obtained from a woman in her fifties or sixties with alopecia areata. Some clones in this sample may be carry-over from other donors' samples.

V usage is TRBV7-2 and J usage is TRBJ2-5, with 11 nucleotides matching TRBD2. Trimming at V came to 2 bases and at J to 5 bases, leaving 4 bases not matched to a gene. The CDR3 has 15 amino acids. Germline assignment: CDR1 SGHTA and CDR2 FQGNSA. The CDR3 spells CASSLLAGGGETQYF. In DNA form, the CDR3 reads TGTGCCAGCAGCTTACTAGCGGGAGGAGGTGAGACCCAGTACTTC.

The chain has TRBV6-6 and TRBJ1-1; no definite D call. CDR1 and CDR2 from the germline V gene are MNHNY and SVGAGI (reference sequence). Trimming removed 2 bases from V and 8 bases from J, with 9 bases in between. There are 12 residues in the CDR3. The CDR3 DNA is TGTGCCAGCAGTTACATCGGCAGGGAAGCTTTCTTT. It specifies CASSYIGREAFF.

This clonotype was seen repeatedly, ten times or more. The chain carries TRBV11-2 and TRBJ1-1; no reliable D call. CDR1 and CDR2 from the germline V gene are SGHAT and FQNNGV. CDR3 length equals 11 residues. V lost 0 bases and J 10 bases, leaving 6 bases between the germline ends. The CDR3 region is CASSLERGAFF. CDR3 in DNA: TGTGCCAGCAGCTTAGAGAGAGGAGCTTTCTTT. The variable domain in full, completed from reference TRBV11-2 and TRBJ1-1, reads EAGVAQSPRYKIIEKRQSVAFWCNPISGHATLYWYQQILGQGPKLLIQFQNNGVVDDSQLPKDRFSAERLKGVDSTLKIQPAKLEDSAVYLCASSLERGAFFGQGTRLTVV.

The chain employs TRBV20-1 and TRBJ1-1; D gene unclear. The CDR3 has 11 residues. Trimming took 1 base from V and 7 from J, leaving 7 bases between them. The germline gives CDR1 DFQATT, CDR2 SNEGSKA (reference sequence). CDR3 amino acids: CSARVLGEAFF. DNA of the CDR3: TGCAGTGCTAGAGTTCTGGGTGAAGCTTTCTTT.

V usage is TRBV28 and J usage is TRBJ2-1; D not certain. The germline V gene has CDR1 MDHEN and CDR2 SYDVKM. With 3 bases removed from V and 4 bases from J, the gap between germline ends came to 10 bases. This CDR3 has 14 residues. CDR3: CASSFGWRYNEQFF. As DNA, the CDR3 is TGTGCCAGCAGTTTCGGGTGGAGATACAATGAGCAGTTCTTC. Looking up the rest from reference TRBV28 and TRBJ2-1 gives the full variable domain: DVKVTQSSRYLVKRTGEKVFLECVQDMDHENMFWYRQDPGLGLRLIYFSYDVKMKEKGDIPEGYSVSREKKERFSLILESASTNQTSMYLCASSFGWRYNEQFFGPGTRLTVL.

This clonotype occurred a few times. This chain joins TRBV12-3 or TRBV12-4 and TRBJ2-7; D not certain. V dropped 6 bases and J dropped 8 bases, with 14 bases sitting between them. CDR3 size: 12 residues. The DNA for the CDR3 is TGTGCCAGCAGCTCCCCGAACTGGCAGCAGTACTTC. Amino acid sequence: CASSSPNWQQYF.

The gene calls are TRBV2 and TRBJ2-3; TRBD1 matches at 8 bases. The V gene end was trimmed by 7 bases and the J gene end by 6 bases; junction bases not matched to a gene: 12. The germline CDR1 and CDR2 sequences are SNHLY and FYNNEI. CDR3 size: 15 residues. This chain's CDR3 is CASILQGAPFDTQYF. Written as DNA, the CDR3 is TGTGCCAGCATTCTCCAGGGGGCGCCTTTTGATACGCAGTATTTT. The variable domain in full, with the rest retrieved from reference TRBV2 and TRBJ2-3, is EPEVTQTPSHQVTQMGQEVILRCVPISNHLYFYWYRQILGQKVEFLVSFYNNEISEKSEIFDDQFSVERPDGSNFTLKIRSTKLEDSAMYFCASILQGAPFDTQYFGPGTRLTVL.

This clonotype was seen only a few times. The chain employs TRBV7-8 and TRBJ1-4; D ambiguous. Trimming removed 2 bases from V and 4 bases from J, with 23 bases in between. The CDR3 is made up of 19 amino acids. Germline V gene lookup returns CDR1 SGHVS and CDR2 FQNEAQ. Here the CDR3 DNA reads TGTGCCAGCAGCTTAATAGAGCTGGGCCGGGCAGGTCATAATGAAAAACTGTTTTTT. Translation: CASSLIELGRAGHNEKLFF.

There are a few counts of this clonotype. CDR3 sequence (DNA): TGTGCCAGCAGTTTCTTCGTGGCTGGAAACACCATATATTTT. This gives the protein CASSFFVAGNTIYF. This chain uses TRBV12-3 or TRBV12-4 with TRBJ1-3; no clear D gene. V lost 3 bases, J lost 2 bases, and 8 bases lay in between. CDR3 length: 14 residues.

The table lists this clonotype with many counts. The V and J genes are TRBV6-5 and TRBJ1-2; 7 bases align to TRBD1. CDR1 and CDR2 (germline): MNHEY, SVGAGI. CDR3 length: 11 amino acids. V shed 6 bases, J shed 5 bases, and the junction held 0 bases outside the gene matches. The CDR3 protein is CASSRGYGYTF. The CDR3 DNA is TGTGCCAGCAGCAGGGGGTATGGCTACACCTTC.

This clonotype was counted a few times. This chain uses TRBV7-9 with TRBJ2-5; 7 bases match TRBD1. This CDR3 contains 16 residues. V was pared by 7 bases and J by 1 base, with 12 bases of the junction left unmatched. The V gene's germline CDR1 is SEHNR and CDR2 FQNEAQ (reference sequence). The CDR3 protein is CASTSTGEYLQETQYF. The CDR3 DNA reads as TGTGCCAGCACCTCCACAGGGGAGTACCTCCAAGAGACCCAGTACTTC.

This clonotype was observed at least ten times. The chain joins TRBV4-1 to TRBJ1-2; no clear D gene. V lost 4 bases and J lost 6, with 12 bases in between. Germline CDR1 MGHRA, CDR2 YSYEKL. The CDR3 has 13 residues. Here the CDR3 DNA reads TGCGCCAGCAGCCCAAGAGGCATGGATGGCTACACCTTC. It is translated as CASSPRGMDGYTF.

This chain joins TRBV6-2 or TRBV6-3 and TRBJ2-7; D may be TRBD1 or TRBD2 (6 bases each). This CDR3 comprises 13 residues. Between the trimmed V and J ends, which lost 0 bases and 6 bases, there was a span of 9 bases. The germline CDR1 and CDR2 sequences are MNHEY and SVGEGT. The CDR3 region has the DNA TGTGCCAGCAGTTACTCAGGGGGGCGCGAGCAGTACTTC. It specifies CASSYSGGREQYF.

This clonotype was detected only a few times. The CDR3 loop is CSVEGASTDTQYF. The CDR3 coding sequence is TGCAGCGTTGAGGGTGCTAGCACAGATACGCAGTATTTT. The chain recombines TRBV29-1 with TRBJ2-3; no reliable D call. Germline values: CDR1 SQVTM, CDR2 ANQGSEA. The CDR3 runs 13 residues. V shed 3 bases and J shed 0 bases, with 7 bases lying between them.

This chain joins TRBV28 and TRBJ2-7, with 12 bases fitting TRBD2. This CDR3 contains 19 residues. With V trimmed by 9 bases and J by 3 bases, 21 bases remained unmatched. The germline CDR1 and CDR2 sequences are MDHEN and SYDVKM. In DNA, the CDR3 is TGTGCCAGTCCACCCCAAACGGGCGAACGGACTAGCGGGATCTACGAGCAGTACTTC. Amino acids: CASPPQTGERTSGIYEQYF.

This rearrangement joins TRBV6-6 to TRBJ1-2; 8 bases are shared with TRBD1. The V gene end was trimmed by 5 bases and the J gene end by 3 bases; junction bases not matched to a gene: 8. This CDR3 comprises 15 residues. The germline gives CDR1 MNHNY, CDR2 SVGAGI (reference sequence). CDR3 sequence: CASSPLGQGDYGYTF. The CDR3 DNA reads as TGTGCCAGCAGTCCGCTCGGACAGGGAGACTATGGCTACACCTTC.

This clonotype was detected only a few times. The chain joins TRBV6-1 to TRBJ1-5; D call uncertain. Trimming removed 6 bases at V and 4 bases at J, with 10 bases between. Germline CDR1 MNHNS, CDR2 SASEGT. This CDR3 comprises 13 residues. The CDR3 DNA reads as TGTGCCAGCAGCGCCACCTCAAATCAGCCCCAGCATTTT. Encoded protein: CASSATSNQPQHF.

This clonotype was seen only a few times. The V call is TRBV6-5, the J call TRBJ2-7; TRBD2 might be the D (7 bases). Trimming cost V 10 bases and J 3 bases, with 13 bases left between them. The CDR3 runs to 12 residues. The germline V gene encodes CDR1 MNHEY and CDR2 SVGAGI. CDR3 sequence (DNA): TGTGCCACCGGCGGGGGCCTCTACGAGCAGTACTTC. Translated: CATGGGLYEQYF.

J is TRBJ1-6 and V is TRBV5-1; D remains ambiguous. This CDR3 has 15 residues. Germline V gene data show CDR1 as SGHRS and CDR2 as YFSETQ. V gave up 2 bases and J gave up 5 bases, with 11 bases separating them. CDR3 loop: CASSFQLLNNSPLHF. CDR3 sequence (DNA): TGCGCCAGCAGCTTCCAACTGCTCAATAATTCACCCCTCCACTTT.

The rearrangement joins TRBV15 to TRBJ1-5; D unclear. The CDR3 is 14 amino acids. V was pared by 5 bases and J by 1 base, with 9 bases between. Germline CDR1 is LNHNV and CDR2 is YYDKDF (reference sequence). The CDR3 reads CATSADPSNQPQHF. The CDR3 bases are TGTGCCACCAGCGCAGACCCAAGCAATCAGCCCCAGCATTTT.

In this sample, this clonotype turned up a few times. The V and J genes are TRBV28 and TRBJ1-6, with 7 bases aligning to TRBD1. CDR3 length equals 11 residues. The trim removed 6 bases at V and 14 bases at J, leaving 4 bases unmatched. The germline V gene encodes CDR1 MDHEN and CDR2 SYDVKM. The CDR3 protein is CASRQGKALHF. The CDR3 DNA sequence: TGTGCCAGCAGACAGGGGAAGGCCCTCCACTTT.

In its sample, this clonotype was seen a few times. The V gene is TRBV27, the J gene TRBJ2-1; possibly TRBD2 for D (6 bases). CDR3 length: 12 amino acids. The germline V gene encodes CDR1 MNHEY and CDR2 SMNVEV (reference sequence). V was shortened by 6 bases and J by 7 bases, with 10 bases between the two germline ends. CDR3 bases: TGTGCCAGCAGGTTGGGGGGAAATGAGCAGTTCTTC. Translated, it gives CASRLGGNEQFF.

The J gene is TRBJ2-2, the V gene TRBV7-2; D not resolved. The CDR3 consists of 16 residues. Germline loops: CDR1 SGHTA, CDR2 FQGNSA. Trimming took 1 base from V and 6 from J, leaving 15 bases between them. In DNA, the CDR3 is TGTGCCAGCAGCTTAGGAGTCCCCGTGTTTTCCGGGGAGCTGTTTTTT. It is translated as CASSLGVPVFSGELFF.

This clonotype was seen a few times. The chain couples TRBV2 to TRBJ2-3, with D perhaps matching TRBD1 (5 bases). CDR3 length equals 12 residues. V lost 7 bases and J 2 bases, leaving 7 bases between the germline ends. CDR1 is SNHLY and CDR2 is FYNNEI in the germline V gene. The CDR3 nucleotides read TGTGCCAGCAAACAGGACACAGATACGCAGTATTTT. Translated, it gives CASKQDTDTQYF.

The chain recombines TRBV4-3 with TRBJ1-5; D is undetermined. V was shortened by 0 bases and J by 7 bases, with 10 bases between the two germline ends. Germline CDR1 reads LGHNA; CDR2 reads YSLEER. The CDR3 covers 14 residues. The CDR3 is CASSQELVGQPQHF. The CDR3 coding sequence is TGCGCCAGCAGCCAAGAGTTGGTGGGCCAGCCCCAGCATTTT.

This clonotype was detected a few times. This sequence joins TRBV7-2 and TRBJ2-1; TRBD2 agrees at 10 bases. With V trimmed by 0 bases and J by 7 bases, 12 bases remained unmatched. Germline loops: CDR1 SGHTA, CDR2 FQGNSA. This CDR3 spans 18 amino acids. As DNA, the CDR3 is TGTGCCAGCAGCTTAGCGAGGGCTAGCGGGGGCGTTGGGAATGAGCAGTTCTTC. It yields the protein CASSLARASGGVGNEQFF.

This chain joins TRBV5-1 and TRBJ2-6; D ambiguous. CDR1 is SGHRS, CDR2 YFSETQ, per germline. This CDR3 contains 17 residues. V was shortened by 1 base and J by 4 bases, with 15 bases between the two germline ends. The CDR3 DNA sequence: TGCGCCAGCAGCTTGTCTCCGGCGACCACCGGGGCCAACGTCCTGACTTTC. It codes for CASSLSPATTGANVLTF.

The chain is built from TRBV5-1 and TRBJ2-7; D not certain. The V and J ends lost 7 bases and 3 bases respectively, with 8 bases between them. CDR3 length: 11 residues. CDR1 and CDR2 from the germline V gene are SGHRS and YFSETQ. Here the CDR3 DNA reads TGCGCCAGCCAAGCAGACTACGAGCAGTACTTC. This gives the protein CASQADYEQYF. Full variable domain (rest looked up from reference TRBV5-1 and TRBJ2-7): KAGVTQTPRYLIKTRGQQVTLSCSPISGHRSVSWYQQTPGQGLQFLFEYFSETQRNKGNFPGRFSGRQFSNSRSEMNVSTLELGDSALYLCASQADYEQYFGPGTRLTVT.